Shown below are 7 T cell receptor beta chains from a single sample sequenced in a study of regulatory T cells in long-lasting Graves disease. Building the TCR beta libraries relied on iRepertoire HTBI primers, and CDR3 regions underwent Arm-PCR. Using its own MiXCR run on the multiplex PCR reads, TCRdb lists one record per CDR3 protein. The sample consists of about 440,000 distinct CDR3 sequences, under 15% of them appearing once. Specified time point: newly diagnosed GD, antithyroid drugs for less than 3 months. Researchers made the TCR library from RNA that was extracted from PBMCs. The same sample was also used in a study of T cells in Graves' hyperthyroidism and ophthalmopathy.

The material sequenced was peripheral blood mononuclear cells (PBMCs), taken at new diagnosis, from a patient treated with antithyroid drugs. Receptor source: a woman in her 30s with Graves disease.

This clonotype was observed many times. J is TRBJ2-7 and V is TRBV4-2, with 11 nucleotides matching TRBD2. J gave up 4 bases and V 0 bases, and 5 bases lay outside the gene matches. CDR1 LGHNA and CDR2 YNFKEQ come from the germline V gene. The CDR3 consists of 16 residues. Written as DNA, the CDR3 is TGTGCCAGCAGCCAAGATATGGCTAGCGGGAGGTACGAGCAGTACTTC. This gives the protein CASSQDMASGRYEQYF.

This clonotype was counted at least ten times. The rearrangement uses TRBV27 and TRBJ1-4; TRBD1 matches 9 bases. This CDR3 contains 17 residues. The V gene end was trimmed by 0 bases and the J gene end by 11 bases; junction bases not matched to a gene: 13. Germline CDR1 is MNHEY and CDR2 is SMNVEV (reference sequence). The CDR3 reads CASSLSRNRGRFRKLFF. The CDR3 DNA follows: TGTGCCAGCAGTTTATCGAGAAACAGGGGGCGATTTAGGAAACTGTTTTTT.

This clonotype was picked up a small number of times. Since a much larger clone is just one base distant, this may be a read error. The V and J genes are TRBV6-5 and TRBJ2-7; D perhaps matches TRBD1 (6 bases). This CDR3 is 17 amino acids long. Germline CDR1 MNHEY, CDR2 SVGAGI. Trimming pared 4 bases from V and 0 bases from J, leaving 19 bases between. The CDR3: CASSSYAGTLTSYEQYF. CDR3 bases: TGTGCCAGCAGTTCCTATGCCGGGACATTAACCTCCTACGAGCAGTACTTC.

In this sample, this clonotype turned up many times. J is TRBJ2-1 and V is TRBV7-9, with D tentatively TRBD2 (6 bases). The V gene lost 4 bases and the J gene lost 8 bases, with 12 bases spanning the gap. This CDR3 spans 13 amino acids. CDR1 is SEHNR and CDR2 is FQNEAQ in the germline V gene (reference sequence). CDR3 region: CASSSRGTYEQFF. CDR3 DNA sequence: TGTGCCAGCAGCTCGCGCGGGACCTATGAGCAGTTCTTC. The full variable domain, rest sourced from reference TRBV7-9 and TRBJ2-1, is DTGVSQNPRHKITKRGQNVTFRCDPISEHNRLYWYRQTLGQGPEFLTYFQNEAQLEKSRLLSDRFSAERPKGSFSTLEIQRTEQGDSAMYLCASSSRGTYEQFFGPGTRLTVL.

Ten or more counts support this clonotype. V gene TRBV11-2 combines with J gene TRBJ2-5; no clear D gene. The CDR3 runs 15 residues. Trimming shortened V by 5 bases and J by 4 bases, and 17 bases separated the two germline ends. Germline CDR1 is SGHAT and CDR2 is FQNNGV. CDR3 in amino acids: CASSPPTWGLETQYF. The CDR3 coding sequence is TGTGCCAGCAGCCCCCCTACGTGGGGTCTAGAGACCCAGTACTTC.

In DNA, the CDR3 is TGCAGTGCTAGTGGGCGGAGCTCTGGAAACACCATATATTTT. It translates to CSASGRSSGNTIYF. V is TRBV20-1 and J is TRBJ1-3; D is undetermined. CDR3 length: 14 residues. Per the germline V gene, CDR1 is DFQATT and CDR2 is SNEGSKA (reference sequence). V was shortened by 3 bases and J by 0 bases, with 9 bases between the two germline ends.

The sample holds many counts of this clonotype. The DNA of the CDR3 is TGTGCCAGCAGTTACACGACAGAGGCGGTCGCTAACTATGGCTACACCTTC. Its translation: CASSYTTEAVANYGYTF. This chain connects TRBV6-5 to TRBJ1-2; TRBD1 is a possible D gene (5 bases). This CDR3 has 17 amino acids. V was shortened by 2 bases and J by 0 bases, with 16 bases between the two germline ends. Per the germline V gene, CDR1 is MNHEY and CDR2 is SVGAGI.